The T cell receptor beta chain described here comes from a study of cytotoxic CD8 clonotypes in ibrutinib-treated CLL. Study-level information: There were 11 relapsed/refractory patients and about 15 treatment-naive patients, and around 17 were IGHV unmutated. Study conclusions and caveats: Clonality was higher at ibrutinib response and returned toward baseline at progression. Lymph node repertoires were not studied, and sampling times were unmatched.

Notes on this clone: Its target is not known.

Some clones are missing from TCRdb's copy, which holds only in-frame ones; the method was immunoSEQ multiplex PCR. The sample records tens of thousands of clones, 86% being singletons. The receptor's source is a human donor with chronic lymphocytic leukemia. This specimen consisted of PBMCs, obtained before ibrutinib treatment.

The CDR3 reads CASSFRPSGLYNEQFF. CDR3 DNA: TGTGCCAGCAGCTTTAGGCCTAGCGGGCTATACAATGAGCAGTTCTTC. This chain uses TRBV12-1 with TRBJ2-1; the D segment call TRBD2 is taken from the table without a DNA check. TRBV12-1 is a pseudogene. This CDR3 is built from 16 residues.